This record looks at one T cell receptor beta chain sequence and its context. Its antigen is as yet unknown. Per the germline V gene, CDR1 is MRHNA and CDR2 is SNTAGT. V gave up 0 bases and J gave up 5 bases, with 17 bases separating them. This CDR3 contains 18 residues. Vbeta (60) and Jbeta (13) primers were used in the PCR. Clones were sequenced by immunoSEQ multiplex PCR, and TCRdb holds only the in-frame ones, with some missing. The sample consists of around 100,000 clones, less than 80% of them appearing once. The source of the sample is a study of cytomegalovirus exposure and HLA in healthy donors. Turning to the study itself: Previous work identified 95 million to 120 million unique TCR beta sequences from about 179 million T cells. Study-level points and caveats: An ancestry cluster, one associated with Asian ancestry, reportedly showed fewer N-insertions than the approximately 720-donor mean in a later analysis. It was confirmed in vitro that a few of the CMV-associated chains were specific for CMV antigens. The later analysis indicated that the majority of CMV-associated TCR beta chains appeared HLA-restricted.

The sequence was collected from a man between 35 and 55 years old in good health and CMV-seronegative. The sample comprised PBMCs. J is TRBJ1-6 and V is TRBV6-4; D is perhaps TRBD1 (6 bases). Here the CDR3 DNA reads TGTGCCAGCAGTGACTCCACCGCGAGACAGGTAAATAATTCACCCCTCCACTTT. Protein sequence: CASSDSTARQVNNSPLHF.